This T cell receptor (beta chain) is from a study of a mutant IDH1 vaccine in newly diagnosed glioma. Study context: Averaging approximately 42 years of age, treated patients were around 60% male and approximately 38% female. Therapy received beforehand was radiotherapy, temozolomide, or both, with most patients given both.

The germline V and J ends were trimmed by 5 bases and 4 bases, with 16 bases remaining between them. The CDR3 totals 15 residues. CDR1 is LNHDA and CDR2 is SQIVND in the germline V gene (reference sequence). Specified time point: week 11, during vaccination. The study gave 300 ug of mutant IDH1 20-mer peptide per vaccine dose, with topical imiquimod. Assay used: immunoSEQ multiplex PCR; TCRdb lists only in-frame clones, some missing. Of 57,000 or so clones in the sample, more than 80% were seen once. As concerns this clone: Its antigen remains unknown.

The receptor comes from a young man with glioma. The chain has TRBV19 and TRBJ2-3; TRBD2 is a possible D gene (5 bases). The sequenced sample was PBMCs, obtained from a glioma patient whose treatment included an IDH1 peptide vaccine. CDR3 sequence reads: CASSRGLFSSDTQYF. The DNA for the CDR3 is TGTGCCAGTAGTCGCGGACTTTTTTCCTCAGATACGCAGTATTTT.